This TCR beta chain was sequenced during a study of blood T cell repertoires in COVID-19. Looking at the study overall: Samples taken during acute and convalescent COVID-19 were collected in the United States, Italy and Spain. Sample material is recorded as cDNA or gDNA derived from T cells, B-cell-depleted T cells, or PBMCs.

The CDR3 is 14 residues long. In the source study's methods: Amplifying reference gene primers gave estimates of nucleated cell counts. Clones were sequenced by immunoSEQ multiplex PCR, and TCRdb holds only the in-frame ones, with some missing. For V, J and clone size, that table is used; D and trimming come from the DNA. The sample has over 25,000 clones, 85% seen once. The clonotype was recovered from a woman in her fifties or sixties with active COVID-19. The sample consisted of peripheral blood. V and J are TRBV12-1 and TRBJ2-3; TRBD2, the D gene given by the table, was not confirmed from the DNA. TRBV12-1 is reported as a pseudogene. The CDR3 protein is CASSPPLCTDTQYF. The CDR3 DNA reads TGTGCCAGCAGCCCCCCACTGTGCACAGATACGCAGTATTTT.